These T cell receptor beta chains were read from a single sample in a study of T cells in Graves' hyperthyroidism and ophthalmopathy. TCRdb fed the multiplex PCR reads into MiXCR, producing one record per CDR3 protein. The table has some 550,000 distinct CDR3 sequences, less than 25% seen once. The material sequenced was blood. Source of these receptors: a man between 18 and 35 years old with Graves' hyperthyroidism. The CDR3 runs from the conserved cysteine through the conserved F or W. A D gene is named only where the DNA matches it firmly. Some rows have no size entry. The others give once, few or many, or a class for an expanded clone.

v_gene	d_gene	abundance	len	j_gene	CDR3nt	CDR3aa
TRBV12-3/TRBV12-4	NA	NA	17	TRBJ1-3	TGTGCCAGCAGACTATCGCGACAGGCTTTCTCTGGAAACACCATATATTTT	CASRLSRQAFSGNTIYF
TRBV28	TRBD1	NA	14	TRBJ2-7	TGTGCCAGCCAGAACCGGGACAGGCTGTACGAGCAGTACTTC	CASQNRDRLYEQYF
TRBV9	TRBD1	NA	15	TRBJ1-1	TGTGCCAGCAGCGTACGGGTAGACAGGGGAGCTGAAGCTTTCTTT	CASSVRVDRGAEAFF
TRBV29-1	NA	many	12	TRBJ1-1	TGCAGCGTAGGGCCCCAGGGCACTGAAGCTTTCTTT	CSVGPQGTEAFF
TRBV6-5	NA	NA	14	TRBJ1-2	TGTGCCAGCAGTTACTCGACCCCGGGCGTCGACTACACCTTC	CASSYSTPGVDYTF
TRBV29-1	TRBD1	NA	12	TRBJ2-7	TGCAGGTTCGACAGGGGGTTGTACGAGCAGTACTTC	CRFDRGLYEQYF
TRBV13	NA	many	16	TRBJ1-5	TGTGCCAGCAGCTTAGGGGGGGAAAGTAACAATCAGCCCCAGCATTTT	CASSLGGESNNQPQHF
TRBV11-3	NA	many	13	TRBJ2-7	TGTGCCAGCAGCGTTTTCGGGGGGCCCGAGCAGTACTTC	CASSVFGGPEQYF
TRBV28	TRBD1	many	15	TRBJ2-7	TGTGCCAGCACTCAACTCCCGGGACAGGCTTACGAGCAGTACTTC	CASTQLPGQAYEQYF
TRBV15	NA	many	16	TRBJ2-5	TGTGCCACCAGCAGAGATAGGCCAGGGGTTGAGGAGACCCAGTACTTC	CATSRDRPGVEETQYF
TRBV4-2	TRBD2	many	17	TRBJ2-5	TGTGCCAGCAGCCAAGCCTTAGGGGAGGGAATCCAAGAGACCCAGTACTTC	CASSQALGEGIQETQYF
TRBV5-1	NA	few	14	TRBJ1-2	TGCGCCAGCAGCTTGGAGGGGGACAACTATGGCTACACCTTC	CASSLEGDNYGYTF
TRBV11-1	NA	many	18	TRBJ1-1	TGTGCCAGCAGCTTATCCCCGACGGCCCGGGACGGGAACACTGAAGCTTTCTTT	CASSLSPTARDGNTEAFF
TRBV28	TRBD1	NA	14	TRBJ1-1	TGTGCCAGCAGTTTTGGGCAGGGGGCGCTTAGAGCTTTCTTT	CASSFGQGALRAFF
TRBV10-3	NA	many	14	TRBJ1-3	TGTGCCGCCTCGCCAGGGCTTCTCGAGAACACCATATATTTT	CAASPGLLENTIYF
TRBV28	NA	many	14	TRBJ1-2	TGTGCCAGCAGTTCCCAAGACATGGGCTATGGCTACACCTTC	CASSSQDMGYGYTF
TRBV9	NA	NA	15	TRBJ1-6	TGTGCCAGCAGCGTAGCAGACGGTGGGAATTCACCCATCCACTTT	CASSVADGGNSPIHF